The next 26 T cell receptor beta chains were all read from a single sample in a study of read filtering for tumor transcriptome and immune sequencing. The library was built from 400 to 500 ng RNA with molecular barcoded adaptors for alpha/delta and beta/gamma chains. TCRdb independently ran MiXCR on the reads; one entry per CDR3 protein. In the table there are about 90,000 distinct CDR3 sequences, 12% of which are singletons. The sequenced material came from a population of CD138-negative cells sorted from bone marrow. These receptors all come from a donor aged 40 or over with multiple myeloma.

This clonotype was counted ten times or more. V gene TRBV7-8 combines with J gene TRBJ2-1; D not certain. This CDR3 is 14 amino acids long. Germline V gives CDR1 SGHVS, CDR2 FQNEAQ. V lost 6 bases to trimming and J lost 1 base, with 10 bases between them. Written as DNA, the CDR3 is TGTGCCAGCAGGAAGAACCCATCCTACAATGAGCAGTTCTTC. Its protein product is CASRKNPSYNEQFF.

This clonotype was seen more than once but under ten times. J is TRBJ2-5 and V is TRBV19, with D perhaps matching TRBD1 (5 bases). Germline V gene lookup returns CDR1 LNHDA and CDR2 SQIVND (reference sequence). The CDR3 runs 12 residues. Trimming shortened V by 5 bases and J by 5 bases, and 9 bases separated the two germline ends. The CDR3 region is CASSSDSETQYF. CDR3 sequence (DNA): TGTGCCAGTAGTTCTGACAGCGAGACCCAGTACTTC.

With regard to this clonotype: A much larger clone differs from this one at a single base, so this may be a read error. The rearrangement uses TRBV5-1 and TRBJ2-5, with D possibly matching TRBD1 (6 bases). This CDR3 region has 15 residues. Trimming stripped 1 base from V and 6 bases from J, with 16 bases between. Germline loops: CDR1 SGHRS, CDR2 YFSETQ. CDR3 nucleotide sequence: TGCGCCAGCAGCTTGCAGGGGCGCGGAATGAAGACCCAGTACTTC. This translates into CASSLQGRGMKTQYF.

This sequence joins TRBV7-8 and TRBJ1-5; D uncertain. V shed 5 bases and J shed 5 bases, with 10 bases lying between them. This CDR3 has 13 amino acids. Germline V gene data show CDR1 as SGHVS and CDR2 as FQNEAQ. CDR3 amino acids: CASSLNQDQPQHF. CDR3 sequence (DNA): TGTGCCAGCAGCCTGAACCAGGATCAGCCCCAGCATTTT.

This clonotype was counted many times. The chain uses TRBV20-1 and TRBJ2-7; weak D call: TRBD1 (5 bases). The CDR3 runs 12 residues. CDR1 and CDR2 (germline): DFQATT, SNEGSKA (reference sequence). The CDR3 DNA is TGCAGCGTAAAGACAGATTTCTACGAGCAGTACTTC. Translated, it gives CSVKTDFYEQYF.

This clonotype was seen more than once but under ten times. The genes are TRBV6-6 and TRBJ2-4; a weak D match, TRBD2 (6 bases). Trimming pared 6 bases from V and 9 bases from J, leaving 9 bases between. CDR1 MNHNY and CDR2 SVGAGI come from the germline V gene (reference sequence). The CDR3 extends over 11 amino acids. DNA of the CDR3: TGTGCCAGCAGCCCCGGGGGCATTCAGTACTTC. Translating it yields CASSPGGIQYF.

This clonotype came up a few times. This chain uses TRBV28 with TRBJ2-1; D uncertain. The V end lost 3 bases, the J end lost 6 bases, and 18 bases lay between the germline ends. Germline loops: CDR1 MDHEN, CDR2 SYDVKM. This CDR3 is 16 amino acids long. The CDR3 DNA sequence: TGTGCCAGCAGTTTCGGAGCTACCCGCCCCCCCAATGAGCAGTTCTTC. This encodes CASSFGATRPPNEQFF. Based on the CDR3 plus reference TRBV28 and TRBJ2-1, the full variable domain is DVKVTQSSRYLVKRTGEKVFLECVQDMDHENMFWYRQDPGLGLRLIYFSYDVKMKEKGDIPEGYSVSREKKERFSLILESASTNQTSMYLCASSFGATRPPNEQFFGPGTRLTVL.

This chain connects TRBV6-6 to TRBJ1-1; D gene uncertain. CDR3 length: 13 residues. Looked up from germline, CDR1 is MNHNY and CDR2 is SVGAGI (reference sequence). V lost 0 bases and J 3 bases, leaving 5 bases between the germline ends. The CDR3: CASSYSTYTEAFF. The CDR3 DNA follows: TGTGCCAGCAGTTACTCGACTTACACTGAAGCTTTCTTT.

This clonotype was seen only a few times. This rearrangement joins TRBV28 to TRBJ2-3; TRBD1 might be the D (5 bases). Germline CDR1 reads MDHEN; CDR2 reads SYDVKM. Deletions cut 7 bases from V and 6 bases from J, with 17 bases between. This CDR3 has 14 amino acids. In DNA, the CDR3 is TGTGCCAGCACAAAGGACACCCGTTGGGATACGCAGTATTTT. This codes for CASTKDTRWDTQYF.

The sample holds many counts of this clonotype. The chain carries TRBV20-1 and TRBJ1-1; D might be TRBD1 (6 bases). The germline V gene has CDR1 DFQATT and CDR2 SNEGSKA (reference sequence). Trimming stripped 0 bases from V and 3 bases from J, with 17 bases between. The CDR3 spans 16 residues. Written as DNA, the CDR3 is TGCAGTGCTAGAGATCTGGGGGGGGCAGGGGACACTGAAGCTTTCTTT. Encoded protein: CSARDLGGAGDTEAFF.

This clonotype was counted many times. This chain connects TRBV20-1 to TRBJ2-5; weak D call: TRBD2 (6 bases). CDR3 size: 12 residues. CDR1 is DFQATT and CDR2 is SNEGSKA in the germline V gene (reference sequence). V lost 3 bases to trimming and J lost 6 bases, with 11 bases between them. CDR3 protein: CSASGSKKTQYF. The CDR3 bases are TGCAGTGCTAGCGGGAGTAAGAAGACCCAGTACTTC.

This clonotype was detected ten times or more. The V call is TRBV7-2, the J call TRBJ2-5; 9 bases align to TRBD2. CDR1 is SGHTA, CDR2 FQGNSA, per germline. Trimming cost V 3 bases and J 7 bases; bases outside gene matches: 9. The CDR3 consists of 15 residues. CDR3 sequence (DNA): TGTGCCAGCAGCTTGACCGAAGCGGGAGGCGGGACCCAGTACTTC. Its translation: CASSLTEAGGGTQYF.

To note about this clonotype: This may stem from a read error, because a much larger clone lies one nucleotide away. This is likely a read error, given that the CDR3 carries no conserved phenylalanine or tryptophan at its end. The J gene is TRBJ2-7, the V gene TRBV28; perhaps TRBD1 as D (6 bases). CDR3 size: 15 residues. V was trimmed by 6 bases and J by 4 bases, leaving 19 bases between them. Germline V lookup: CDR1 MDHEN, CDR2 SYDVKM. In DNA, the CDR3 is TGTGCCAGCAGCCGCCCAGGGGTTTACTCATACGAGCAGTACCTC. Translating it yields CASSRPGVYSYEQYL.

The table lists this clonotype with many counts. V usage is TRBV19 and J usage is TRBJ2-3, with a weak D call TRBD1 (6 bases). The V gene's germline CDR1 is LNHDA and CDR2 SQIVND (reference sequence). There are 16 residues in the CDR3. V was clipped by 7 bases and J by 0 bases, with 17 bases between them. The CDR3, as DNA: TGTGCCAGTACCAAAGGGACATACCTGAGCACAGATACGCAGTATTTT. Translation: CASTKGTYLSTDTQYF. Filled out from reference TRBV19 and TRBJ2-3, the complete variable domain reads DGGITQSPKYLFRKEGQNVTLSCEQNLNHDAMYWYRQDPGQGLRLIYYSQIVNDFQKGDIAEGYSVSREKKESFPLTVTSAQKNPTAFYLCASTKGTYLSTDTQYFGPGTRLTVL.

CDR3 nucleotides: TGTGCCAGCAGCATGACGGAGGGAGAGACCCAGTACTTC. Its translation is CASSMTEGETQYF. The V gene is TRBV5-4, the J gene TRBJ2-5; D perhaps matches TRBD2 (6 bases). The CDR3 is 13 residues long. With 4 bases removed from V and 4 bases from J, the gap between germline ends came to 11 bases. From germline, CDR1 is SGHNT and CDR2 YYREEE (reference sequence).

This clonotype has at least ten counts. The V gene is TRBV30, the J gene TRBJ2-1, with D hard to call. Germline loops: CDR1 GTSNPN, CDR2 SVGIG (reference sequence). The CDR3 covers 11 residues. Trimming left V 3 bases short and J 7 bases short, with 7 bases between. Here the CDR3 reads CAWSPSNEQFF. The CDR3 DNA is TGTGCCTGGAGCCCATCGAATGAGCAGTTCTTC.

Ten or more counts support this clonotype. The V and J genes are TRBV11-2 and TRBJ1-1, with unresolved D. CDR3 length: 16 amino acids. Germline V gene sequence: CDR1 SGHAT, CDR2 FQNNGV. V gave up 5 bases and J gave up 1 base, with 17 bases separating them. CDR3 sequence: CASSPWTGGANTEAFF. DNA of the CDR3: TGTGCCAGCAGCCCCTGGACCGGTGGCGCGAACACTGAAGCTTTCTTT.

Ten or more counts support this clonotype. CDR3 nucleotides: TGCAGTGCTCACGACGGGAGCGCTCAATGGTTAAGATATGGCTACACCTTC. Translated: CSAHDGSAQWLRYGYTF. V and J are TRBV20-1 and TRBJ1-2, with D unclear. Germline V gene data show CDR1 as DFQATT and CDR2 as SNEGSKA (reference sequence). Trimming cost V 5 bases and J 5 bases, with 27 bases left between them. The CDR3 runs 17 residues.

The chain employs TRBV29-1 and TRBJ1-1; 7 nucleotides line up with TRBD1. The CDR3 has 12 amino acids. The trim removed 6 bases at V and 11 bases at J, leaving 12 bases unmatched. The V gene's germline CDR1 is SQVTM and CDR2 ANQGSEA. Here the CDR3 DNA reads TGCAGCGTAACAGGGGCCCGTCTCTCGGCTTTCTTT. Its protein is CSVTGARLSAFF.

This clonotype was counted many times. The chain combines TRBV20-1 with TRBJ2-7; perhaps TRBD1 as D (6 bases). The CDR3 length is 13 residues. V shed 8 bases and J shed 2 bases, with 16 bases lying between them. Germline CDR1 DFQATT, CDR2 SNEGSKA (reference sequence). The CDR3 DNA reads as TGCAGTCTAATGGGTGGGGGCCCCTACGAGCAGTACTTC. It translates to CSLMGGGPYEQYF.

This clonotype has a count of ten or more. This sequence joins TRBV6-5 and TRBJ2-7, with TRBD1 as a possible D gene (6 bases). The CDR3 sequence is 15 residues long. V lost 6 bases to trimming and J lost 6 bases, with 21 bases between them. CDR1 is MNHEY, CDR2 SVGAGI, per germline. CDR3 bases: TGTGCCAGCAGGCCCAGGAGTGGGGGCCAGGGCGAGCAGTACTTC. This codes for CASRPRSGGQGEQYF.

This clonotype was detected only a few times. The rearrangement joins TRBV11-2 to TRBJ2-7, with TRBD1 identical over 10 bases. From germline, CDR1 is SGHAT and CDR2 FQNNGV. With V trimmed by 0 bases and J by 4 bases, 0 bases remained unmatched. The CDR3 loop spans 14 amino acids. CDR3 sequence: CASSLEGQGYEQYF. The CDR3 DNA is TGTGCCAGCAGCTTAGAGGGACAGGGGTACGAGCAGTACTTC. The variable domain in full, completed from reference TRBV11-2 and TRBJ2-7, reads EAGVAQSPRYKIIEKRQSVAFWCNPISGHATLYWYQQILGQGPKLLIQFQNNGVVDDSQLPKDRFSAERLKGVDSTLKIQPAKLEDSAVYLCASSLEGQGYEQYFGPGTRLTVT.

This clonotype was recorded at least ten times. This sequence joins TRBV27 and TRBJ2-7; 11 bases match TRBD2. Per germline, CDR1 MNHEY and CDR2 SMNVEV (reference sequence). The CDR3 runs to 14 residues. V was clipped by 8 bases and J by 5 bases; unmatched bases: 8. The CDR3, as DNA: TGTGCCAGCCAACTAGCGGGAGCCGGTCACGAGCAGTACTTC. The encoded protein is CASQLAGAGHEQYF.

The chain is built from TRBV7-2 and TRBJ2-2; the D gene is possibly TRBD1 (6 bases). The CDR3 is 14 amino acids. Germline assignment: CDR1 SGHTA and CDR2 FQGNSA. Between the trimmed V and J ends, which lost 5 bases and 8 bases, there was a span of 15 bases. The CDR3 bases are TGTGCCAGCAGCCCCCGGGACAAGGTTGGGGAGCTGTTTTTT. It yields the protein CASSPRDKVGELFF.

This clonotype was counted only a few times. A much larger clone sits a single nucleotide away, making a read error possible. The CDR3 loop reads CSVEKSNSMNYGYTF. CDR3 nucleotide sequence: TGCAGCGTTGAAAAATCGAACAGTATGAACTATGGCTACACCTTC. The V gene is TRBV29-1, the J gene TRBJ1-2; no clear D. Trimming took off 2 bases at V and 2 bases at J, with 15 bases between the two ends. The germline V gene encodes CDR1 SQVTM and CDR2 ANQGSEA. This CDR3 spans 15 amino acids. Drawing the rest from reference TRBV29-1 and TRBJ1-2, the complete variable domain is SAVISQKPSRDICQRGTSLTIQCQVDSQVTMMFWYRQQPGQSLTLIATANQGSEATYESGFVIDKFPISRPNLTFSTLTVSNMSPEDSSIYLCSVEKSNSMNYGYTFGSGTRLTVV.

This clonotype was picked up many times. The chain uses TRBV18 and TRBJ1-4; no definite D call. In germline, CDR1 is KGHSH, CDR2 LQKENI. The V and J ends lost 3 bases and 0 bases respectively, with 8 bases between them. This CDR3 contains 15 residues. The CDR3 DNA follows: TGTGCCAGCTCACCGGGCCTAACAACTAATGAAAAACTGTTTTTT. It translates to CASSPGLTTNEKLFF.